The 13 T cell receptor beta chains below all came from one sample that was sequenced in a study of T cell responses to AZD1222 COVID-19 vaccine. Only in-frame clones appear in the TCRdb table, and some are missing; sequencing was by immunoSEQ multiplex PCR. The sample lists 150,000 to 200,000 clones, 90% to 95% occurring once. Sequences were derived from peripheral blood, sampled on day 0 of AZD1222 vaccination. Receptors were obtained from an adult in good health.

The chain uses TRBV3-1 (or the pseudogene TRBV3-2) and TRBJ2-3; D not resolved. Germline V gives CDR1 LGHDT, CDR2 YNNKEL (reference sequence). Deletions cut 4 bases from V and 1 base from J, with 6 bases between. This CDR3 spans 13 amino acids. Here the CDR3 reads CASSRTGTDTQYF. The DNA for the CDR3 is TGTGCCAGCAGCCGAACGGGCACAGATACGCAGTATTTT.

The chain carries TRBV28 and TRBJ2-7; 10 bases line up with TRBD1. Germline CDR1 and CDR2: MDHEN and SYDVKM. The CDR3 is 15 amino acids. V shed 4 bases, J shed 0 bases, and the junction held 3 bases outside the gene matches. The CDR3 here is CASSYWTGGSYEQYF. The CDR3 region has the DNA TGTGCCAGCAGTTACTGGACAGGGGGCTCCTACGAGCAGTACTTC.

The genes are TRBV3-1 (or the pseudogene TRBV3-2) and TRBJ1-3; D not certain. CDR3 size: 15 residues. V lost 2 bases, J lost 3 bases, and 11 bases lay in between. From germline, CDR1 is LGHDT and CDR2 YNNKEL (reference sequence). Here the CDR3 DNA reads TGTGCCAGCAGCCAAAAACGGTCCCTTGGAAACACCATATATTTT. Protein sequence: CASSQKRSLGNTIYF.

Here the CDR3 DNA reads TGCGCCAGCAGGCCTAATTTGGGGGATGAGCAGTTCTTC. Protein sequence: CASRPNLGDEQFF. This chain links TRBV5-1 with TRBJ2-1; D may correspond to TRBD1 or TRBD2 (5 bases each). The length of the CDR3 is 13 residues. The germline V and J ends were trimmed by 5 bases and 8 bases, with 14 bases remaining between them. Germline V gene lookup returns CDR1 SGHRS and CDR2 YFSETQ.

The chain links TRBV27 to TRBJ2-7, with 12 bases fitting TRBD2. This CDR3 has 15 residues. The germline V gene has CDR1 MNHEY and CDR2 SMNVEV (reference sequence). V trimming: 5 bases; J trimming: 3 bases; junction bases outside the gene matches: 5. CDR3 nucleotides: TGTGCCAGCAGTCCGAGACTAGCGGGGGTCTACGAGCAGTACTTC. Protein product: CASSPRLAGVYEQYF.

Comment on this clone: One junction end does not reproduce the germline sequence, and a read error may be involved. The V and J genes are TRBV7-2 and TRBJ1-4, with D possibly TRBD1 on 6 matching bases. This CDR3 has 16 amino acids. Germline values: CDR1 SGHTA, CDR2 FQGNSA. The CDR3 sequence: CASSVARGQGREKLFF. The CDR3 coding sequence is TGTGCCAGCAGCGTAGCGCGGGGGCAGGGGCGTGAAAAACTGTTTTTT.

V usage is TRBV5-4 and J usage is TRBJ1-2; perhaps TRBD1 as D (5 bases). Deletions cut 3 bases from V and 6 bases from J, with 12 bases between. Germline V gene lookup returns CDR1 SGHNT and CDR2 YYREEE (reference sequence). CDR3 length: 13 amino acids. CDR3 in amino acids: CASSSGDFNGYTF. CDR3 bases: TGTGCCAGCAGCTCGGGGGACTTTAATGGCTACACCTTC. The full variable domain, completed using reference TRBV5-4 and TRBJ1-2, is ETGVTQSPTHLIKTRGQQVTLRCSSQSGHNTVSWYQQALGQGPQFIFQYYREEENGRGNFPPRFSGLQFPNYSSELNVNALELDDSALYLCASSSGDFNGYTFGSGTRLTVV.

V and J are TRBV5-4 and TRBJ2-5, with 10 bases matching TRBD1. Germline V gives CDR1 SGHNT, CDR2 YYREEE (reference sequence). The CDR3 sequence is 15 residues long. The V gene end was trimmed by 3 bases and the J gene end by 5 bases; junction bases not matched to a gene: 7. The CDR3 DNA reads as TGTGCCAGCAGCTCGACAGGGGGCGCGTGGGAGACCCAGTACTTC. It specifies CASSSTGGAWETQYF.

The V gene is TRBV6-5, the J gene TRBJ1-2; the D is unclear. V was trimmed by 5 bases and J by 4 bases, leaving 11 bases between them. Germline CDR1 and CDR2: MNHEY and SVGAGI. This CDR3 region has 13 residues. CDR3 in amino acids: CASSPSDRYGYTF. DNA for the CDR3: TGTGCCAGCAGTCCAAGCGATCGCTATGGCTACACCTTC.

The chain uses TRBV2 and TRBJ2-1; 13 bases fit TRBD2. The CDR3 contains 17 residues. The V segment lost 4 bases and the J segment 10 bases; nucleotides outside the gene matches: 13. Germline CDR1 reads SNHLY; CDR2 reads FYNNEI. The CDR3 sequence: CASSGAGRTSGRGEQFF. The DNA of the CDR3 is TGTGCCAGCAGTGGAGCTGGGCGGACTAGCGGGAGAGGCGAGCAGTTCTTC. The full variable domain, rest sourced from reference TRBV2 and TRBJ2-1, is EPEVTQTPSHQVTQMGQEVILRCVPISNHLYFYWYRQILGQKVEFLVSFYNNEISEKSEIFDDQFSVERPDGSNFTLKIRSTKLEDSAMYFCASSGAGRTSGRGEQFFGPGTRLTVL.

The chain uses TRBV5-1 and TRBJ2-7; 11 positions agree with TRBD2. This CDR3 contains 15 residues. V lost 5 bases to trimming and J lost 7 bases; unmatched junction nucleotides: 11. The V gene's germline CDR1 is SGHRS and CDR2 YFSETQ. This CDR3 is CASSRNSGRAEEQYF. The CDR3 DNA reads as TGCGCCAGCAGTAGGAATAGCGGGAGGGCCGAAGAGCAGTACTTC.

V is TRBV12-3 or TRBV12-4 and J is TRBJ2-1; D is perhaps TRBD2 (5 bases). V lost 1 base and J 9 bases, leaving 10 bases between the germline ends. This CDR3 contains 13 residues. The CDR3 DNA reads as TGTGCCAGCAGTTTAGGCTGGCGGGCTGAGCAGTTCTTC. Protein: CASSLGWRAEQFF.

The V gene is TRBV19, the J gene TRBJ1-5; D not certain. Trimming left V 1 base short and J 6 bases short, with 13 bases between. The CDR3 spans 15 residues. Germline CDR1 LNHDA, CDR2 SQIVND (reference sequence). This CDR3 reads CASSIVRTFIQPQHF. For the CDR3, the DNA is TGTGCCAGTAGTATAGTCCGGACTTTCATTCAGCCCCAGCATTTT.